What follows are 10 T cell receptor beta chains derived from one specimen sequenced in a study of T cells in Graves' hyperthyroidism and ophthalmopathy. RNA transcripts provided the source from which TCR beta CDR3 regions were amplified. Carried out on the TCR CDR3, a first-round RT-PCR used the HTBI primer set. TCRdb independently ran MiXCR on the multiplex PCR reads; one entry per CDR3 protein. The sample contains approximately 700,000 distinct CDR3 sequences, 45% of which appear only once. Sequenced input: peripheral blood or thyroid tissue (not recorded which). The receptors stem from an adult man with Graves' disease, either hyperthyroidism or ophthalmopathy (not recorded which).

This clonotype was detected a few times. The CDR3 DNA reads TGTGCCAGCAGTGAACGAAGGACAGCCTCAAATCAGCCCCAGCATTTT. It codes for CASSERRTASNQPQHF. The rearrangement links TRBV2 to TRBJ1-5; D is perhaps TRBD1 (6 bases). The V end was cut by 2 bases, the J end by 4 bases, with 15 bases between. The CDR3 runs to 16 residues. Germline V CDR1 and CDR2: SNHLY, FYNNEI.

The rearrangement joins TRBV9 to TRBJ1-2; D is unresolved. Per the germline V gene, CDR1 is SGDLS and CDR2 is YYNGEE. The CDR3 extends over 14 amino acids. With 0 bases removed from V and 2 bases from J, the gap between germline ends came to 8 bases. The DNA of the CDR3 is TGTGCCAGCAGCGTAGGTCCTCTAAACTATGGCTACACCTTC. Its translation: CASSVGPLNYGYTF.

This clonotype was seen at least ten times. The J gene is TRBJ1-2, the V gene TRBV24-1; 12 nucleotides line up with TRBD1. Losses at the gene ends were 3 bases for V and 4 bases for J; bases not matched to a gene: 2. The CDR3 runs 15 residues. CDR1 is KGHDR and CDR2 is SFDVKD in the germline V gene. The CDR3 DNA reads TGTGCCACCAGTGATCCGGGACAGGGGGCCTATGGCTACACCTTC. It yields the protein CATSDPGQGAYGYTF.

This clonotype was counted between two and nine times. The CDR3 sequence is CASSGKQAPLYGYTF. The CDR3 DNA reads TGTGCCAGCAGCGGAAAACAGGCTCCTCTCTATGGCTACACCTTC. The V call is TRBV7-9, the J call TRBJ1-2; the D gene is possibly TRBD1 (5 bases). Trimming cost V 5 bases and J 4 bases, with 17 bases left between them. The germline gives CDR1 SEHNR, CDR2 FQNEAQ (reference sequence). The CDR3 covers 15 residues.

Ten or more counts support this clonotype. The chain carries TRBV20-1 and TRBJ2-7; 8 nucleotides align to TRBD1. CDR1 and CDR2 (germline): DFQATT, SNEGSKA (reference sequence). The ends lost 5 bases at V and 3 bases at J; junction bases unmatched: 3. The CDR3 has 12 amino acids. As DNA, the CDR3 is TGCAGTGCTGATACAGGGGGCTACGAGCAGTACTTC. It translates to CSADTGGYEQYF.

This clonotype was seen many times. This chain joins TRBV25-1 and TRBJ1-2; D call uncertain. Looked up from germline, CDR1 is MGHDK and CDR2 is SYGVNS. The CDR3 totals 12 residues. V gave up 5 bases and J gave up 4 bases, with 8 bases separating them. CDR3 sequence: CASSREFYGYTF. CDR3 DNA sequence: TGTGCCAGCAGTCGGGAGTTCTATGGCTACACCTTC.

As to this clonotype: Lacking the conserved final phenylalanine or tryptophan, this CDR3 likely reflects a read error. CDR3 sequence: CSVVDAGSSYTY. The CDR3, as DNA: TGCAGCGTTGTCGATGCAGGGTCGAGCTACACCTAC. The gene calls are TRBV29-1 and TRBJ1-2; D possibly corresponds to TRBD1 (5 bases). CDR1 and CDR2 from the germline V gene are SQVTM and ANQGSEA. V was cut by 4 bases and J by 9 bases, with 15 bases left in between. The length of the CDR3 is 12 residues.

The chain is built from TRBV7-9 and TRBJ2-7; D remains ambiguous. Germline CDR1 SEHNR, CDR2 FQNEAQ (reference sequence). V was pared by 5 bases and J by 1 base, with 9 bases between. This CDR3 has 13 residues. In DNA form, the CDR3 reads TGTGCCAGCAGCCAAGTTAGGTCCTACGAGCAGTACTTC. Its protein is CASSQVRSYEQYF.

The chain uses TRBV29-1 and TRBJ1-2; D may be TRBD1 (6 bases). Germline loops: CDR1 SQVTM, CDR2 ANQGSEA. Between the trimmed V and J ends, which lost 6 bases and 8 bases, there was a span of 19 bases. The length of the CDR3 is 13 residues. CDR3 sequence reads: CSVSATGRGGYTF. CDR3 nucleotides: TGCAGCGTATCAGCCACAGGGCGAGGAGGCTACACCTTC. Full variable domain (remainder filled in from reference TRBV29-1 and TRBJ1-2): SAVISQKPSRDICQRGTSLTIQCQVDSQVTMMFWYRQQPGQSLTLIATANQGSEATYESGFVIDKFPISRPNLTFSTLTVSNMSPEDSSIYLCSVSATGRGGYTFGSGTRLTVV.

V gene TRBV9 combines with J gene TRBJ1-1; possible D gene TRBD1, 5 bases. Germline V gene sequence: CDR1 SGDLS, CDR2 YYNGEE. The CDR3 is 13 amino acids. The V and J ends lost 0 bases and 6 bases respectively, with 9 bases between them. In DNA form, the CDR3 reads TGTGCCAGCAGCGTAGGAGGGGTCCCTGAAGCTTTCTTT. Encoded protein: CASSVGGVPEAFF.